This T cell receptor (beta chain) originates from a study of T cell changes during pregnancy in multiple sclerosis. TCRdb's table, derived via immunoSEQ multiplex PCR, lists solely in-frame clones and lacks some. Among about 89,000 clones listed, just under 95% were seen once. Germline assignment: CDR1 MGHRA and CDR2 YSYEKL. The CDR3 extends over 14 amino acids. Trimming removed 0 bases at V and 7 bases at J, with 7 bases between. The sequenced sample was peripheral blood, obtained in the third trimester of pregnancy. The genes are TRBV4-1 and TRBJ1-6; D is unresolved. This clonotype originated in a female donor with multiple sclerosis, enrolled in a pregnancy study. The chain's CDR3 is CASSQDTVNSPLHF. CDR3 in DNA: TGCGCCAGCAGCCAAGATACAGTAAATTCACCCCTCCACTTT.